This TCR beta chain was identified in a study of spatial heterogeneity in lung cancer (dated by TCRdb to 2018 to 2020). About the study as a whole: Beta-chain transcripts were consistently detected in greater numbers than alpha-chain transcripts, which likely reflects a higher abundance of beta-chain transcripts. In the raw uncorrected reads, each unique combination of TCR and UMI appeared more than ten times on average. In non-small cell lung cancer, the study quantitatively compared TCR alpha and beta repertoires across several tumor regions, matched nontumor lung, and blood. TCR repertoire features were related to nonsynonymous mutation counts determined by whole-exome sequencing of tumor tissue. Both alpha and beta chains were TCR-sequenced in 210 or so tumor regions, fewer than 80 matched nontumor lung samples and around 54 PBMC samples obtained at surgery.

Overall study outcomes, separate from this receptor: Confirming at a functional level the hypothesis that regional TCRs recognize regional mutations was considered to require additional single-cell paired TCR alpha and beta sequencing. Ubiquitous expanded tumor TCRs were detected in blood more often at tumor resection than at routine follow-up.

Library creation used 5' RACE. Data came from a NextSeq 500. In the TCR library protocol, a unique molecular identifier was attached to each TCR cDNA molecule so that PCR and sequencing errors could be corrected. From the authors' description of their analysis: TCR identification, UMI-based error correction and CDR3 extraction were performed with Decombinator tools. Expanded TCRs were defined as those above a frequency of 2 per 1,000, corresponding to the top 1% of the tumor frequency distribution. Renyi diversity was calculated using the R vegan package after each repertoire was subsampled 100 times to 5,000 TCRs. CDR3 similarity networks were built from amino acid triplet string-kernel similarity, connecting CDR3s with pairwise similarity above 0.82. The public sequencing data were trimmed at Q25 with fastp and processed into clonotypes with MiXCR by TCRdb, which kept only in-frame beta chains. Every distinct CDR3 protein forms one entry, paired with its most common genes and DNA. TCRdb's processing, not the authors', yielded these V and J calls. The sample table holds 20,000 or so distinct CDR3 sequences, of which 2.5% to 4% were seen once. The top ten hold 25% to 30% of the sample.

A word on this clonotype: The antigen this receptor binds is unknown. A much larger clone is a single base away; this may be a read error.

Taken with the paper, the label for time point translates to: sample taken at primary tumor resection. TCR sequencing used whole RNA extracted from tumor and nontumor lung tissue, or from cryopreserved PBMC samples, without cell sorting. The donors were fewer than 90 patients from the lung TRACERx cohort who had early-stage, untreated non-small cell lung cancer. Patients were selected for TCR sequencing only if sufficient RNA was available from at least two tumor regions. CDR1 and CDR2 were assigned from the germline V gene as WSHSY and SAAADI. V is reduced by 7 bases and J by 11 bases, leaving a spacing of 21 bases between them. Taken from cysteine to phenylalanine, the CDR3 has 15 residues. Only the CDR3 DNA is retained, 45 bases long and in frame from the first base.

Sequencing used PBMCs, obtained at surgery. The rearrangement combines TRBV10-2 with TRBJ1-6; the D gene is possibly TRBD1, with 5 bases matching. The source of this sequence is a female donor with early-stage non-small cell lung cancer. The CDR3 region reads CASTRGGAGRAPLHF. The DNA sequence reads TGCGCCAGCACCCGAGGCGGGGCCGGACGCGCACCCCTCCACTTT.